This is a list of T cell receptor beta chains from one sample in a study of shared clonotypes between healthy human individuals. Data came from immunoSEQ multiplex PCR; TCRdb stores just in-frame clones and leaves some out. Seen here are around 1.5 million clones, about 98% observed once, and the top ten hold about 0.42%. The sequencing input was naive CD4+ T cells sorted from blood. The origin of the receptors is a young man in good health. Both conserved end residues are part of each CDR3. The D gene is left open where the match is weak. Not all rows give a size; the values are once, few, many and, for expanded clones, a class.

clone_size j_call v_call d_call cdr3_nt cdr3_aa
NA TRBJ1-2 TRBV7-3 NA TGTGCCAGCAGCCTAGGGGTAGGGGCCTCCGGACCTCATGGCTACACCTTC CASSLGVGASGPHGYTF
NA TRBJ2-5 TRBV5-4 TRBD2 TGTGCCAGCAGCTTGTCAACTAGCGGGAGACAAGAGACCCAGTACTTC CASSLSTSGRQETQYF
NA TRBJ2-3 TRBV28 TRBD2 TGTGCCAGCAGTTCTCGCTGGACTAGCGGGAGAACAGATACGCAGTATTTT CASSSRWTSGRTDTQYF
NA TRBJ2-7 TRBV28 NA TGTGCCAGCAGTCCGGGGTTTATTACGGGGGAGTACTTC CASSPGFITGEYF
NA TRBJ2-3 TRBV5-4 NA TGTGCCAGCAGCTTAGGCGGGGCTATGGGGGATACGCAGTATTTT CASSLGGAMGDTQYF
NA TRBJ2-3 TRBV18 TRBD2 TGTGCCAGCTCATCCCTAGCGGGAAAGGGTACAGATACGCAGTATTTT CASSSLAGKGTDTQYF
NA TRBJ1-5 TRBV4-2 TRBD1 TGTGCCAGCAGCCAAGAAGTAGGGCAGGGGGCCTTTCAGCCCCAGCATTTT CASSQEVGQGAFQPQHF
once TRBJ2-5 TRBV27 NA TGTGCCAGCAGTTTATCGAGCAGGGACCCATCAGAAGAGACCCAGTACTTC CASSLSSRDPSEETQYF
NA TRBJ2-2 TRBV4-3 NA TGCGCCAGCAGCCAAGATCACCAGACCGGGGAGCTGTTTTTT CASSQDHQTGELFF
NA TRBJ1-5 TRBV10-1 TRBD1 TGCGCCAGCACCGGGGTTGGGACAGAAGGTCAGCCCCAGCATTTT CASTGVGTEGQPQHF
NA TRBJ2-3 TRBV19 TRBD2 TGTGCCAGTAGTGATCCGACTAGCGGGAGGGCCTATACGCAGTATTTT CASSDPTSGRAYTQYF
NA TRBJ2-7 TRBV28 NA TGTGCCATTTCTGGTGGGAGCTCCTACGAGCAGTACTTC CAISGGSSYEQYF
NA TRBJ2-2 TRBV19 NA TGTGCCAGTAGTATTTCCGGGGACACCGGGGAGCTGTTTTTT CASSISGDTGELFF
once TRBJ2-5 TRBV30 TRBD1 TGTGCCTGGAAATGGACAGGGGGCAGGACCCAGTACTTC CAWKWTGGRTQYF
NA TRBJ2-7 TRBV4-1 NA TGCGCCAGCAGCCAAGACCGGGGGACCGACGAGCAGTACTTC CASSQDRGTDEQYF
NA TRBJ1-1 TRBV5-1 NA TGCGCCAGCAGCAAAGACAGGTCCCTTATGAACACTGAAGCTTTCTTT CASSKDRSLMNTEAFF
NA TRBJ2-1 TRBV5-1 TRBD1 TGCGCCAGCAGCTCCCCCGGACAGGGGTCTAGCTCCTACAATGAGCAGTTCTTC CASSSPGQGSSSYNEQFF
NA TRBJ2-1 TRBV5-4 TRBD2 TGTGCCATCAGCTTGGACCCTAGCGGGAGGGCGGGCGGCTACAATGAGCAGTTCTTC CAISLDPSGRAGGYNEQFF
NA TRBJ2-1 TRBV6-6 TRBD1 TGTGCCAGCAGTTCAGGGGGACGGGGCAATGAGCAGTTCTTC CASSSGGRGNEQFF
NA TRBJ2-6 TRBV18 NA TGTGCCAGCTCACCACCGACGGGGATGGCTGGGGCCAACGTCCTGACTTTC CASSPPTGMAGANVLTF
NA TRBJ2-5 TRBV7-2 NA TGTGCCAGCAGCCGTCCGCTCCATGAGACCCAGTACTTC CASSRPLHETQYF
NA TRBJ1-2 TRBV6-1 NA TGTGCCAGCAGTGAGAACAGCTATGGCTACACCTTC CASSENSYGYTF
NA TRBJ2-7 TRBV6-5 TRBD2 TGTGCCAGCAGTTACTCCGGACTAGCGGGACACGAGCAGTACTTC CASSYSGLAGHEQYF
NA TRBJ2-7 TRBV29-1 TRBD2 TGCAGCGGGGGACTAGCGTTGGGCTACGAGCAGTACTTC CSGGLALGYEQYF
NA TRBJ1-2 TRBV6-5 TRBD1 TGTGCCAGCAGTTATAAGGGGACAGCCACCTATGGCTACACCTTC CASSYKGTATYGYTF
NA TRBJ2-5 TRBV2 NA TGTGCCAGCAGTGCTAGATTCCAAGAGACCCAGTACTTC CASSARFQETQYF
NA TRBJ2-7 TRBV27 TRBD1 TGTGCCAGCAGTTTCCAACAGGGGGCGCCGGGGGAGCAGTACTTC CASSFQQGAPGEQYF
NA TRBJ1-1 TRBV11-2 TRBD1 TGTGCCAGCAGCCGTGACAGGGGCTTTGAAGCTTTCTTT CASSRDRGFEAFF
NA TRBJ2-2 TRBV11-1 NA TGTGCCAGCAGCCTAATTTACACCGGGGAGCTGTTTTTT CASSLIYTGELFF
NA TRBJ2-3 TRBV14 TRBD1 TGTGCCAGCAGCAAAGGACAGGGGGCCGGACAGGGCACAGATACGCAGTATTTT CASSKGQGAGQGTDTQYF
NA TRBJ2-3 TRBV7-9 NA TGTGCCAGCAGCTTAAGAGGGATGACGGAAGATACGCAGTATTTT CASSLRGMTEDTQYF
NA TRBJ2-7 TRBV5-1 NA TGCGCCAGCAGCTTGGGAGACGGCCTCGGGGTCGAGCAGTACTTC CASSLGDGLGVEQYF
NA TRBJ1-1 TRBV18 NA TGTGCCAGCTCCTCGGGCGGTGGAACCACTGAAGCTTTCTTT CASSSGGGTTEAFF
NA TRBJ2-7 TRBV5-1 NA TGCGCCAGCAGCTTGGAGGCTGCGGGGGAGCAGTACTTC CASSLEAAGEQYF
NA TRBJ2-7 TRBV28 TRBD2 TGTGCCAGCATCGACCCTCTGGGGGGGTCCTACGAGCAGTACTTC CASIDPLGGSYEQYF
NA TRBJ2-3 TRBV9 TRBD2 TGTGCCAGCAGCGGGGGACTAGAGTTGAGCACAGATACGCAGTATTTT CASSGGLELSTDTQYF
NA TRBJ2-1 TRBV29-1 TRBD1 TGCAGCGTCCGATTTTTACAGGGGATAAATGAGCAGTTCTTC CSVRFLQGINEQFF
NA TRBJ2-5 TRBV10-3 NA TGTGCCATCAGTGAGTCAGGCTTCCAAGAGACCCAGTACTTC CAISESGFQETQYF
NA TRBJ1-4 TRBV18 TRBD1 TGTGCCAGCTCACCAGGGACAGGGATGGAAAAACTGTTTTTT CASSPGTGMEKLFF
NA TRBJ1-3 TRBV9 NA TGTGCCAGCAGCGTAGTAGCGGGCGGGACCTCTGGAAACACCATATATTTT CASSVVAGGTSGNTIYF
once TRBJ2-7 TRBV10-3 NA TGTGCCATCAGCGAACCGGGGGACTACGAGCAGTACTTC CAISEPGDYEQYF
NA TRBJ1-2 TRBV6-1 NA TGTGCCAGCAGTTTTGGGATACTCTATGGCTACACCTTC CASSFGILYGYTF
NA TRBJ2-3 TRBV18 NA TGTGCCAGCTCACGGGGCCGTGGCACAGATACGCAGTATTTT CASSRGRGTDTQYF
NA TRBJ2-3 TRBV29-1 NA TGCAGCGTGACGGGACCGGGAGCGAAGACAGATACGCAGTATTTT CSVTGPGAKTDTQYF
NA TRBJ1-5 TRBV19 NA TGTGCCAGTACCCCCGGACGCTATAGCAATCAGCCCCAGCATTTT CASTPGRYSNQPQHF
NA TRBJ2-5 TRBV11-2 NA TGTGCCAGCAGCTTAGCAGGGGAGACCCAGTACTTC CASSLAGETQYF
NA TRBJ2-3 TRBV9 TRBD2 TGTGCCAGCAGCGTGGCAGCGGGAGTCACAGATACGCAGTATTTT CASSVAAGVTDTQYF
NA TRBJ1-1 TRBV5-5 NA TGTGCCAGCAGCCCTGACAGTCACACTGAAGCTTTCTTT CASSPDSHTEAFF
NA TRBJ2-2 TRBV7-2 NA TGTGCCAGCAGCCGAACGAACACCGGGGAGCTGTTTTTT CASSRTNTGELFF
NA TRBJ2-5 TRBV7-3 NA TGTGCCAGCAGCTTAAATGCCCATCCCTCAGGAGAGACCCAGTACTTC CASSLNAHPSGETQYF
NA TRBJ2-7 TRBV28 NA TGTGCCAGCAGTTTAATTCAGCGGTTATCCTACGAGCAGTACTTC CASSLIQRLSYEQYF
NA TRBJ2-2 TRBV15 NA TGTGCCACCAGCCTGGCCGCCGGGGAGCTGTTTTTT CATSLAAGELFF
once TRBJ2-5 TRBV5-1 TRBD2 TGCGCCAGCAGCCCCAATTGGGGGGGGCAAGAGACCCAGTACTTC CASSPNWGGQETQYF